What follows is one T cell receptor (beta chain) and its context. Its antigen remains unidentified. These data come from a study of cytomegalovirus exposure and HLA in healthy donors. Turning to the study itself: Unique TCRs numbering around 80 million, obtained from HLA-typed donors, made up an early data release.

Study-wide points: The study put about 180 TCR beta chains on its list as cytomegalovirus-associated. By HLA locus, TCR association rates varied in a later analysis, with DRB1 showing the most and HLA-C the fewest.

Primers included in the PCR were 60 Vbeta and 13 Jbeta primers. The method was immunoSEQ multiplex PCR; TCRdb's version includes in-frame clones alone and lacks a portion of them. This sample has roughly 170,000 clones, with almost 85% found just once. V was trimmed by 4 bases and J by 0 bases, leaving 22 bases between them. Germline V gene data show CDR1 as MNHNS and CDR2 as SASEGT. This CDR3 has 19 residues. The TCR was taken from a man aged 25 to 40 in good health and CMV-seronegative. V and J are TRBV6-1 and TRBJ1-3, with TRBD1 as a possible D gene (6 bases). The sequencing sample was made of PBMCs. The CDR3 region has the DNA TGTGCCAGCAGTGTGACAGGCCATACAGCTTTAGTCTCTGGAAACACCATATATTTT. Protein sequence: CASSVTGHTALVSGNTIYF.